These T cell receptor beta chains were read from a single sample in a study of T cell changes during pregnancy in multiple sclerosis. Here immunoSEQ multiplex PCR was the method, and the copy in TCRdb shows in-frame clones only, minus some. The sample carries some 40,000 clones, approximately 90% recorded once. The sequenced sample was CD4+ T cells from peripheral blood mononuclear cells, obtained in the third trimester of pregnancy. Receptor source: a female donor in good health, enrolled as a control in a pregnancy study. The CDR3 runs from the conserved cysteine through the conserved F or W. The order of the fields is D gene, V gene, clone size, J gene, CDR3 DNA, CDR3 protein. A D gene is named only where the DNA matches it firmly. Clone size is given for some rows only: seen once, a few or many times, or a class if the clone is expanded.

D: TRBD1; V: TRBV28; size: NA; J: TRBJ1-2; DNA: TGTGCCACTACTATCCGGGACAGGGGGTCTGGCTACACCTTC; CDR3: CATTIRDRGSGYTF
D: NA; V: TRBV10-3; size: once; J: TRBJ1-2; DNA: TGTGCCATCAGAAGAACCTCGGGAGGGATAAACTATGGCTACACCTTC; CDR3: CAIRRTSGGINYGYTF
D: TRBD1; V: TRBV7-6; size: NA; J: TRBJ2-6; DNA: TGTGCCAGCAGCCCATGGGACAGGGGGGCCCAAGTGGGGGCCAACGTCCTGACTTTC; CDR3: CASSPWDRGAQVGANVLTF
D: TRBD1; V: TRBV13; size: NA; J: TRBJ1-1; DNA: TGTGCCAGCAGACAAGACAGGGACCCTGAAGCTTTCTTT; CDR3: CASRQDRDPEAFF
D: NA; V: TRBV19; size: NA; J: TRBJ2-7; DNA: TGTGCCAGTCGGCAGGGCAACCCTACCTACGAGCAGTACTTC; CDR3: CASRQGNPTYEQYF
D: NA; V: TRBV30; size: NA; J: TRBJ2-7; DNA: TGTGCCTGGAGTACCGAGTCCTACGAGCAGTACTTC; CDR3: CAWSTESYEQYF
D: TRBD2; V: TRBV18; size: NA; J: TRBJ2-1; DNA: TGTGCCAGCTCACCACGGCCTAGCGGGGGACCCAATGAGCAGTTCTTC; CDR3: CASSPRPSGGPNEQFF
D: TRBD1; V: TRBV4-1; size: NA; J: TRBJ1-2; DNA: TGCGCCAGCAGCCAAGCGCGCAGGGGGCTCCCCCCCCTTAACTATGGCTACACCTTC; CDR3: CASSQARRGLPPLNYGYTF
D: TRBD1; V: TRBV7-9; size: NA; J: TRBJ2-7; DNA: TGTGCCAGCAGCTCATTAACAGGGGATAGCTCCTACGAGCAGTACTTC; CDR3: CASSSLTGDSSYEQYF
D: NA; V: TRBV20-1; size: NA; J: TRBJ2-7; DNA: TGCAGTGCTAGCGGGGAGGAAGAGCAGTACTTC; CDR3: CSASGEEEQYF
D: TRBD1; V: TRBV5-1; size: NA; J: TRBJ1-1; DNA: TGCGCCAGCAGCGAGACAGGGCGTACTGAAGCTTTCTTT; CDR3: CASSETGRTEAFF